This T cell receptor (beta chain) comes out of a study of chemoradiotherapy in HPV16-positive cancers. Here immunoSEQ multiplex PCR was the method, and the copy in TCRdb shows in-frame clones only, minus some. Among just over 25,000 clones listed, just over 90% were seen once. This receptor was taken from a human donor with HPV-associated anogenital cancer. This material consisted of blood, taken from a patient who underwent chemoradiotherapy.

The CDR3: CASSPDIVSGANVLTF. The CDR3 DNA is TGTGCCAGCAGCCCGGACATTGTCTCTGGGGCCAACGTCCTGACTTTC. The V and J genes are TRBV2 and TRBJ2-6; the D gene is possibly TRBD1 (5 bases). Trimming left V 6 bases short and J 0 bases short, with 12 bases between. This CDR3 is built from 16 residues. CDR1 and CDR2 (germline): SNHLY, FYNNEI.